Listed here is a single T cell receptor (beta chain). The Seattle patients joined while their infection was active and were tracked longitudinally afterward. This specimen belongs to a study of blood T cell repertoires in COVID-19. CDR1 and CDR2 from the germline V gene are MNHEY and SVGAGI. V was pared by 4 bases and J by 4 bases, with 8 bases of the junction left unmatched. CDR3 length: 15 residues. The table came from immunoSEQ multiplex PCR; TCRdb's copy has only in-frame clones and leaves some out. The sample records roughly 200,000 clones, 75% to 85% being singletons. V gene TRBV6-5 combines with J gene TRBJ1-2; 8 nucleotides line up with TRBD1. The specimen sequenced was peripheral blood. This clonotype was sampled from a woman of 80 years or more with COVID-19, enrolled during active disease. Here the CDR3 DNA reads TGTGCCAGCAGTTCTGCCAGGGGGCGAAGCTATGGCTACACCTTC. Protein: CASSSARGRSYGYTF.